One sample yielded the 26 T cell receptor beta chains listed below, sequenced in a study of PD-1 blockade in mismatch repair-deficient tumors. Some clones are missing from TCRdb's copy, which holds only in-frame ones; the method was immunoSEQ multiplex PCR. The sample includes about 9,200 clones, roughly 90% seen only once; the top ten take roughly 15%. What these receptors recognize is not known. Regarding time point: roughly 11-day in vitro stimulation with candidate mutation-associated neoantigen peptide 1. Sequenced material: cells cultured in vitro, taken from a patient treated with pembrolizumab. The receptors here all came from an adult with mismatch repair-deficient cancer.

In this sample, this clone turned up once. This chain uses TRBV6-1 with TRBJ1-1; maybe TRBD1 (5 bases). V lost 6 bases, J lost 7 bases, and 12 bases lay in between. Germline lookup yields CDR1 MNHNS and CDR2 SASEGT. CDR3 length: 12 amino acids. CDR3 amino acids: CASSYRGDEAFF. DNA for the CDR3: TGTGCCAGCAGCTACCGGGGGGATGAAGCTTTCTTT.

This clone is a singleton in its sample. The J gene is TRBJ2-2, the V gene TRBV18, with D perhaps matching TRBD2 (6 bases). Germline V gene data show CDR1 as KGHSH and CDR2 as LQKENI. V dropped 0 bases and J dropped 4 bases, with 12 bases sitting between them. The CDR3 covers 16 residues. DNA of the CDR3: TGTGCCAGCTCACCACCGACTAGACATGTCACCGGGGAGCTGTTTTTT. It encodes CASSPPTRHVTGELFF.

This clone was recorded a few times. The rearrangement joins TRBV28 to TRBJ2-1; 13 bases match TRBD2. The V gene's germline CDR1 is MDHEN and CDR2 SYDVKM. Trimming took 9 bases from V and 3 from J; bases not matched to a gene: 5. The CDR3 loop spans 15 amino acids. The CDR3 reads CASWTSGSLYNEQFF. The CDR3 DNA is TGTGCCAGTTGGACTAGCGGGAGTCTCTACAATGAGCAGTTCTTC.

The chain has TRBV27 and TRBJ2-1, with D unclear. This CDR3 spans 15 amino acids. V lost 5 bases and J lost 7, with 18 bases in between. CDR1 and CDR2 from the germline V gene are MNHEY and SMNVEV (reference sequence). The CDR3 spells CASSPRASTGNEQFF. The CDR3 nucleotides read TGTGCCAGCAGTCCCCGGGCTTCAACCGGGAATGAGCAGTTCTTC.

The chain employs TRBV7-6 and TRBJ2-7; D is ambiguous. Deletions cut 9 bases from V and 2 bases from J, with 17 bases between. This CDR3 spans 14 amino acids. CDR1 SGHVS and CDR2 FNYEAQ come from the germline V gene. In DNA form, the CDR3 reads TGTGCCAGTGCGACCTCGTGGGAAACCTACGAGCAGTACTTC. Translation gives CASATSWETYEQYF. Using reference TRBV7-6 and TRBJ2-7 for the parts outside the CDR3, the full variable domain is GAGVSQSPRYKVTKRGQDVALRCDPISGHVSLYWYRQALGQGPEFLTYFNYEAQQDKSGLPNDRFSAERPEGSISTLTIQRTEQRDSAMYRCASATSWETYEQYFGPGTRLTVT.

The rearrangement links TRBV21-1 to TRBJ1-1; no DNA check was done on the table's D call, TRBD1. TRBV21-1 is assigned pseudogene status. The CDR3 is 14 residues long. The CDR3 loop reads CASSNTGGGTEAFF. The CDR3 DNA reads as TGTGCCAGCAGCAATACAGGGGGCGGCACTGAAGCTTTCTTT.

CDR3 nucleotides: TGTGCCAGCGGACTAGTGCGACAAGAGACCCAGTACTTC. It is translated as CASGLVRQETQYF. This chain joins TRBV2 and TRBJ2-5; 7 bases agree with TRBD2. This CDR3 comprises 13 residues. V lost 8 bases to trimming and J lost 2 bases; unmatched junction nucleotides: 5. Germline V gene lookup returns CDR1 SNHLY and CDR2 FYNNEI.

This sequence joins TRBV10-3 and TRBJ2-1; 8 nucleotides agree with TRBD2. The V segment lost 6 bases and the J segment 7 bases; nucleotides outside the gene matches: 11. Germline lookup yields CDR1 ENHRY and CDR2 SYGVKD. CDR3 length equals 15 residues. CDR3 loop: CAIRRLAQRGNEQFF. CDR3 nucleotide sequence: TGTGCCATCAGGCGACTAGCGCAAAGGGGGAATGAGCAGTTCTTC.

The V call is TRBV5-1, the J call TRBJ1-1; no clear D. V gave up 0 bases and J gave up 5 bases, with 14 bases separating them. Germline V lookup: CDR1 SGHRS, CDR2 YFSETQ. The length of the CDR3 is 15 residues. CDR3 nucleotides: TGCGCCAGCAGCTTGGATGTTGGCAGCGGGACTGAAGCTTTCTTT. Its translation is CASSLDVGSGTEAFF.

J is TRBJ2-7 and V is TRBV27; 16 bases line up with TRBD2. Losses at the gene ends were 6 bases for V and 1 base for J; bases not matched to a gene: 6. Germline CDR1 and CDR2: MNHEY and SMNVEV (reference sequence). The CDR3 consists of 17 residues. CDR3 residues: CASSSGTSGRASYEQYF. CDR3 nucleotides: TGTGCCAGCAGCTCCGGGACTAGCGGGAGGGCTTCCTACGAGCAGTACTTC.

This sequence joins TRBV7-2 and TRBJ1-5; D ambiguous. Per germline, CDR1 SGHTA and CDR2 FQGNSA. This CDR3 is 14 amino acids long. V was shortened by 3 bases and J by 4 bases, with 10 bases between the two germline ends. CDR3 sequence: CASSFQASNQPQHF. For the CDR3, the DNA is TGTGCCAGCAGCTTCCAGGCCTCTAATCAGCCCCAGCATTTT.

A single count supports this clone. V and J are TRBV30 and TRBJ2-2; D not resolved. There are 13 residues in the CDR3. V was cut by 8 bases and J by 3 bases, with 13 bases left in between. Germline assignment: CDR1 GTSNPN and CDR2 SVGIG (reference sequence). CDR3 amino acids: CARTFRDTGELFF. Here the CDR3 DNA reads TGTGCCCGTACTTTTCGGGACACCGGGGAGCTGTTTTTT.

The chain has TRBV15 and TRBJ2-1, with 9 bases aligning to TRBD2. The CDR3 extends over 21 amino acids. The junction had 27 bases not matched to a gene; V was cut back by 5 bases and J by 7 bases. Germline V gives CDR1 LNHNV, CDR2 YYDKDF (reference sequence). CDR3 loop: CATSSSRRGQLLAGADNEQFF. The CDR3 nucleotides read TGTGCCACCAGCTCCAGCAGAAGGGGACAGTTATTAGCGGGAGCGGATAATGAGCAGTTCTTC.

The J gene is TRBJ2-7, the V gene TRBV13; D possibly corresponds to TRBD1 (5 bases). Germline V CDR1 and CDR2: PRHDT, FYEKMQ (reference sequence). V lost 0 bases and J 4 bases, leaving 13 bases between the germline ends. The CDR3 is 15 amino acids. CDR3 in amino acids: CASSLGGRVFYEQYF. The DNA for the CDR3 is TGTGCCAGCAGCTTAGGAGGCAGGGTCTTTTACGAGCAGTACTTC.

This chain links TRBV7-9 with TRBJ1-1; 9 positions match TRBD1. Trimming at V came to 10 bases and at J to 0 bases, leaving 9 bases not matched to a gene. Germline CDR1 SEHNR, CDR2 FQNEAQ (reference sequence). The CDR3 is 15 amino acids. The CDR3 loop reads CAIGQGSTMNTEAFF. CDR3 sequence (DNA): TGTGCCATAGGACAGGGGTCGACGATGAACACTGAAGCTTTCTTT. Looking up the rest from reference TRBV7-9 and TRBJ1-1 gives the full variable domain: DTGVSQNPRHKITKRGQNVTFRCDPISEHNRLYWYRQTLGQGPEFLTYFQNEAQLEKSRLLSDRFSAERPKGSFSTLEIQRTEQGDSAMYLCAIGQGSTMNTEAFFGQGTRLTVV.

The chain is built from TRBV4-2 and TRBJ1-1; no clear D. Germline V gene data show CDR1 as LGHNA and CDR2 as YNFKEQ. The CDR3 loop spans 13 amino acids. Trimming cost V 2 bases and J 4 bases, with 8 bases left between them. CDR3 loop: CASSQPGITEAFF. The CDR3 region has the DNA TGTGCCAGCAGCCAACCAGGAATCACTGAAGCTTTCTTT.

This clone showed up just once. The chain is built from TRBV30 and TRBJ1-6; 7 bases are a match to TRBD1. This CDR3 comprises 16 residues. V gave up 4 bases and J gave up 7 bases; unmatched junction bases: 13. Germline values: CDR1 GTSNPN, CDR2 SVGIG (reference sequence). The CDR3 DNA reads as TGTGCCTGGACCCTAACAGGGGCAGCCAACAATTCACCCCTCCACTTT. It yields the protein CAWTLTGAANNSPLHF.

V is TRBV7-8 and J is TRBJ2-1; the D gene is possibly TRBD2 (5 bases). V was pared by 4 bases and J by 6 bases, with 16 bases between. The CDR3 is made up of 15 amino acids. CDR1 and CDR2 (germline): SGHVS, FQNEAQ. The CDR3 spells CASSSRWASSNEQFF. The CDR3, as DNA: TGTGCCAGCAGCTCACGCTGGGCTAGCAGCAATGAGCAGTTCTTC.

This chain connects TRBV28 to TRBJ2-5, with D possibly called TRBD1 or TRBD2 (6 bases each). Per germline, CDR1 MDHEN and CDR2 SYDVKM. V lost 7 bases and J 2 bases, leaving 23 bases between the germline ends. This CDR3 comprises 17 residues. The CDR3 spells CASTTIGRGRGQETQYF. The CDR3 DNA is TGTGCCAGCACCACAATTGGACGGGGGCGCGGGCAAGAGACCCAGTACTTC.

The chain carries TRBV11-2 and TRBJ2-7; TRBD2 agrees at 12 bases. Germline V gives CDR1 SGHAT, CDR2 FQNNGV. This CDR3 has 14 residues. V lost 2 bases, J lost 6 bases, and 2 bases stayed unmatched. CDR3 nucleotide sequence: TGTGCCAGCAGCTTATTACTAGCGGGAGGCGAGCAGTACTTC. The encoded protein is CASSLLLAGGEQYF.

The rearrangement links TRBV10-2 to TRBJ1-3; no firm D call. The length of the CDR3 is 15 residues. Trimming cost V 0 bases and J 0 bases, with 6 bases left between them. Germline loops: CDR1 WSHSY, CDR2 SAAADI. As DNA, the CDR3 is TGCGCCAGCAGTGAGTCGGGAAGCTCTGGAAACACCATATATTTT. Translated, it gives CASSESGSSGNTIYF.

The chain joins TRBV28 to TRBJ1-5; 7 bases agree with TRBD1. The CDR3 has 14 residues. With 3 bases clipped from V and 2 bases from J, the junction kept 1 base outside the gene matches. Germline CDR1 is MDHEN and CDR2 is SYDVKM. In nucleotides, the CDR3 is TGTGCCAGCAGTTTTACAGGGGGCAATCAGCCCCAGCATTTT. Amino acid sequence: CASSFTGGNQPQHF.

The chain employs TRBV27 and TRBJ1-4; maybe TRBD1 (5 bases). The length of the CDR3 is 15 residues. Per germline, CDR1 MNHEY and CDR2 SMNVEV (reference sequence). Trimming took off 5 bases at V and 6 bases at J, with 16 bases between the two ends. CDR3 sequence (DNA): TGTGCCAGCAGTCCGCAGGGACTAATTTATGAAAAACTGTTTTTT. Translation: CASSPQGLIYEKLFF.

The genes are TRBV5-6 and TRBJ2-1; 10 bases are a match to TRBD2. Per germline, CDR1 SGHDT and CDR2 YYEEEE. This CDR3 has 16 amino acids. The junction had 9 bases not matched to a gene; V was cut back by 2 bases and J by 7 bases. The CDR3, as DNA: TGTGCCAGCAGCTTAGATAGCGGGAGGATGAAGAATGAGCAGTTCTTC. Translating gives CASSLDSGRMKNEQFF.

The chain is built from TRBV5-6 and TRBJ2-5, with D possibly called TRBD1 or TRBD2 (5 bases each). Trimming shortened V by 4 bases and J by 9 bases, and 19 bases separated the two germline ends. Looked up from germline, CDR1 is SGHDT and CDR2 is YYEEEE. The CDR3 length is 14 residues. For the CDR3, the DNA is TGTGCCAGCAGCCCCGGGACCGCGTTCGGGGCCCAGTACTTC. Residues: CASSPGTAFGAQYF.

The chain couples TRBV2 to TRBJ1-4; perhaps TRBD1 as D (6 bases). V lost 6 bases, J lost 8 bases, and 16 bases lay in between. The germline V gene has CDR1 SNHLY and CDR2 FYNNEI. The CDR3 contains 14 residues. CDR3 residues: CASSLGGGQEKLFF. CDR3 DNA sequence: TGTGCCAGCAGCCTAGGGGGGGGGCAAGAAAAACTGTTTTTT.